This entry lists 32 T cell receptor beta chains sequenced from one sample in a study of blood T cell repertoires in COVID-19. Clones were read by immunoSEQ multiplex PCR, and TCRdb kept only the in-frame ones, dropping some. The table records 300,000 to 400,000 clones, 85% of them present only once. Material: PBMCs or T cells enriched from blood (not recorded which). These receptors were collected from a woman aged 25 to 39 who had been exposed to COVID-19.

The chain carries TRBV5-1 and TRBJ2-3; perhaps TRBD2 as D (6 bases). The germline CDR1 and CDR2 sequences are SGHRS and YFSETQ. This CDR3 is 17 amino acids long. V lost 4 bases to trimming and J lost 0 bases, with 18 bases between them. Here the CDR3 reads CASSPGLISGSTDTQYF. The CDR3 DNA sequence: TGCGCCAGCAGCCCCGGATTGATCAGCGGGAGCACAGATACGCAGTATTTT.

The V gene is TRBV28, the J gene TRBJ2-3; the match to TRBD1 covers 7 bases. This CDR3 is built from 15 residues. J was trimmed by 2 bases and V by 6 bases; bases with no gene match: 8. CDR1 and CDR2 from the germline V gene are MDHEN and SYDVKM. The CDR3 sequence is CASSPPGTDTDTQYF. The CDR3 DNA sequence: TGTGCCAGCAGCCCCCCCGGGACAGACACAGATACGCAGTATTTT.

V usage is TRBV28 and J usage is TRBJ1-6; D might be TRBD1 (5 bases). Per the germline V gene, CDR1 is MDHEN and CDR2 is SYDVKM. The CDR3 contains 15 residues. The germline V and J ends were trimmed by 2 bases and 7 bases, with 12 bases remaining between them. In DNA, the CDR3 is TGTGCCAGCAGTTTACCGGTAGGGGCCAATTCACCCCTCCACTTT. Its protein is CASSLPVGANSPLHF. The full variable domain, in which reference TRBV28 and TRBJ1-6 provide the parts outside the CDR3, is DVKVTQSSRYLVKRTGEKVFLECVQDMDHENMFWYRQDPGLGLRLIYFSYDVKMKEKGDIPEGYSVSREKKERFSLILESASTNQTSMYLCASSLPVGANSPLHFGNGTRLTVT.

The chain combines TRBV28 with TRBJ1-5; a possible D gene is TRBD1 (6 bases). Germline V gene sequence: CDR1 MDHEN, CDR2 SYDVKM. The CDR3 loop spans 13 amino acids. The V end was cut by 6 bases, the J end by 9 bases, with 15 bases between. The CDR3 coding sequence is TGTGCCAGCAGACTGACAGGCAGTGGGCCCCAGCATTTT. It yields the protein CASRLTGSGPQHF.

The chain has TRBV28 and TRBJ2-2; possibly TRBD1 for D (5 bases). Germline-derived CDR1 and CDR2 are MDHEN and SYDVKM. The CDR3 is made up of 14 amino acids. V was clipped by 9 bases and J by 4 bases, with 15 bases between them. CDR3 bases: TGTGCCAGTAATCGTGGGGCGCGCACCGGGGAGCTGTTTTTT. It codes for CASNRGARTGELFF.

This clone is a singleton in its sample. The chain links TRBV12-3 or TRBV12-4 to TRBJ2-7; 9 bases line up with TRBD2. The ends lost 2 bases at V and 5 bases at J; junction bases unmatched: 1. The CDR3 spans 13 residues. The DNA of the CDR3 is TGTGCCAGCAGTTTACTAGCGGGACACGAGCAGTACTTC. As protein: CASSLLAGHEQYF.

This sequence joins TRBV7-2 and TRBJ1-1; D is unclear. The CDR3 consists of 17 residues. The V end lost 0 bases, the J end lost 0 bases, and 14 bases lay between the germline ends. In germline, CDR1 is SGHTA, CDR2 FQGNSA. The CDR3 nucleotides read TGTGCCAGCAGCTTAGCGCCGGGAGGAAGAATGAACACTGAAGCTTTCTTT. Protein: CASSLAPGGRMNTEAFF.

This clone occurred once. The chain carries TRBV5-8 and TRBJ2-7, with TRBD1 matching 7 bases. Per germline, CDR1 SGHTS and CDR2 YDEGEE. Trimming removed 4 bases from V and 2 bases from J; junction bases left unmatched: 9. The CDR3 totals 15 residues. The CDR3 DNA sequence: TGTGCCAGCAGCCCGCTCGCAGGGGGAACCTACGAGCAGTACTTC. Translating gives CASSPLAGGTYEQYF. Full variable domain (rest looked up from reference TRBV5-8 and TRBJ2-7): EAGVTQSPTHLIKTRGQQATLRCSPISGHTSVYWYQQALGLGLQFLLWYDEGEERNRGNFPPRFSGRQFPNYSSELNVNALELEDSALYLCASSPLAGGTYEQYFGPGTRLTVT.

The rearrangement links TRBV14 to TRBJ1-1; 7 nucleotides align to TRBD1. The CDR3 loop spans 14 amino acids. The J segment lost 5 bases and the V segment lost 4 bases, leaving 7 bases of the junction unmatched. The V gene's germline CDR1 is SGHDN and CDR2 FVKESK. The CDR3 spells CASSLIPGGTEAFF. CDR3 nucleotides: TGTGCCAGCAGCCTCATCCCAGGGGGAACTGAAGCTTTCTTT.

V gene TRBV7-8 combines with J gene TRBJ1-4, with 8 bases that match TRBD1. The V and J ends lost 0 bases and 6 bases, in that order; junction bases with no gene match: 6. The germline CDR1 and CDR2 sequences are SGHVS and FQNEAQ. The CDR3 has 16 amino acids. DNA of the CDR3: TGTGCCAGCAGCTTAGCAGGACAGGGAGGGGATGAAAAACTGTTTTTT. The encoded protein is CASSLAGQGGDEKLFF.

The chain combines TRBV30 with TRBJ1-2; no clear D gene. The CDR3 covers 10 residues. Looked up from germline, CDR1 is GTSNPN and CDR2 is SVGIG (reference sequence). Trimming cost V 8 bases and J 4 bases, with 8 bases left between them. Written as DNA, the CDR3 is TGTGCCACTACGGGCTATGGCTACACCTTC. It codes for CATTGYGYTF.

This chain connects TRBV4-2 to TRBJ2-5; TRBD1 matches at 8 bases. The CDR3 is 16 amino acids. J gave up 4 bases and V 1 base, and 8 bases lay outside the gene matches. Per the germline V gene, CDR1 is LGHNA and CDR2 is YNFKEQ. As DNA, the CDR3 is TGTGCCAGCAGCCAAGTGGGACAGGCACTAGGAGAGACCCAGTACTTC. Protein product: CASSQVGQALGETQYF.

This chain links TRBV19 with TRBJ2-1; 7 bases fit TRBD2. With V trimmed by 0 bases and J by 9 bases, 11 bases remained unmatched. Germline-derived CDR1 and CDR2 are LNHDA and SQIVND (reference sequence). The CDR3 is 16 residues long. The CDR3 DNA follows: TGTGCCAGTAGTATAGATTCCAGCGGGACGAGGGCTGAGCAGTTCTTC. It translates to CASSIDSSGTRAEQFF. Full variable domain (missing parts from reference TRBV19 and TRBJ2-1): DGGITQSPKYLFRKEGQNVTLSCEQNLNHDAMYWYRQDPGQGLRLIYYSQIVNDFQKGDIAEGYSVSREKKESFPLTVTSAQKNPTAFYLCASSIDSSGTRAEQFFGPGTRLTVL.

The chain combines TRBV28 with TRBJ1-1; D gene uncertain. CDR1 and CDR2 (germline): MDHEN, SYDVKM. Trimming shortened V by 1 base and J by 7 bases, and 10 bases separated the two germline ends. This CDR3 contains 13 residues. The DNA of the CDR3 is TGTGCCAGCAGTTTATTTGGCGGGTATGAAGCTTTCTTT. It is translated as CASSLFGGYEAFF.

This chain connects TRBV20-1 to TRBJ2-7, with TRBD2 matching over 11 bases. Germline-derived CDR1 and CDR2 are DFQATT and SNEGSKA (reference sequence). The V gene end was trimmed by 5 bases and the J gene end by 3 bases; junction bases not matched to a gene: 9. This CDR3 contains 15 residues. The CDR3 bases are TGCAGTGCTGGTGTAGGGACTAGCGGAAACTACGAGCAGTACTTC. It translates to CSAGVGTSGNYEQYF.

DNA of the CDR3: TGTGCCAGCAGCCACTCTAGCGGGGGGGCGGGTGAGCAGTTCTTC. It encodes CASSHSSGGAGEQFF. The chain carries TRBV4-2 and TRBJ2-1; 12 nucleotides align to TRBD2. The germline V gene has CDR1 LGHNA and CDR2 YNFKEQ. The CDR3 totals 15 residues. V was pared by 3 bases and J by 9 bases, with 6 bases of the junction left unmatched.

The genes are TRBV10-2 and TRBJ2-5, with a weak D call TRBD1 (5 bases). The CDR3 is 19 residues long. V was cut by 2 bases and J by 7 bases, with 29 bases left in between. Germline assignment: CDR1 WSHSY and CDR2 SAAADI. DNA for the CDR3: TGCGCCAGCAGTGAGCCGTGGTTCACCCGAGGTCCCACAAGGGGGACCCAGTACTTC. Translated, it gives CASSEPWFTRGPTRGTQYF.

The chain combines TRBV6-5 with TRBJ1-4, with D maybe TRBD1 (5 bases). The CDR3 is made up of 15 amino acids. V gave up 7 bases and J gave up 2 bases, with 14 bases separating them. Per the germline V gene, CDR1 is MNHEY and CDR2 is SVGAGI. CDR3 DNA sequence: TGTGCCAGCACCAAAACGGGGGGGACTAATGAAAAACTGTTTTTT. The encoded protein is CASTKTGGTNEKLFF.

This clone was seen only once. The J gene is TRBJ1-5, the V gene TRBV11-2; 9 positions match TRBD1. Trimming at V came to 4 bases and at J to 4 bases, leaving 2 bases not matched to a gene. This CDR3 comprises 14 residues. Germline values: CDR1 SGHAT, CDR2 FQNNGV. The CDR3 loop is CASSWDRANQPQHF. In DNA form, the CDR3 reads TGTGCCAGCAGCTGGGACAGGGCGAATCAGCCCCAGCATTTT. The variable domain in full, with the rest retrieved from reference TRBV11-2 and TRBJ1-5, is EAGVAQSPRYKIIEKRQSVAFWCNPISGHATLYWYQQILGQGPKLLIQFQNNGVVDDSQLPKDRFSAERLKGVDSTLKIQPAKLEDSAVYLCASSWDRANQPQHFGDGTRLSIL.

The chain joins TRBV7-2 to TRBJ2-1; 7 nucleotides line up with TRBD1. This CDR3 contains 16 residues. Trimming took 1 base from V and 5 from J; bases not matched to a gene: 8. Germline V CDR1 and CDR2: SGHTA, FQGNSA. CDR3 residues: CASSLVPTGKDNEQFF. In DNA form, the CDR3 reads TGTGCCAGCAGCTTAGTTCCGACAGGGAAGGACAATGAGCAGTTCTTC.

The chain links TRBV30 to TRBJ1-5, with D possibly matching TRBD1 (5 bases). The ends were cut back, 4 bases at V and 4 bases at J, with 11 bases in the middle. CDR1 is GTSNPN and CDR2 is SVGIG in the germline V gene (reference sequence). The CDR3 contains 13 residues. CDR3 loop: CAWTRTRNQPQHF. The CDR3 bases are TGTGCCTGGACCCGGACAAGGAATCAGCCCCAGCATTTT.

The chain combines TRBV27 with TRBJ1-4; D gene unclear. CDR1 MNHEY and CDR2 SMNVEV come from the germline V gene (reference sequence). CDR3 size: 12 residues. Trimming left V 6 bases short and J 5 bases short, with 7 bases between. The CDR3 here is CASRNRNEKLFF. CDR3 nucleotides: TGTGCCAGCAGGAACCGGAATGAAAAACTGTTTTTT.

This clone was observed a single time. The V and J genes are TRBV6-5 and TRBJ1-2; D is uncertain. Germline-derived CDR1 and CDR2 are MNHEY and SVGAGI. V was clipped by 6 bases and J by 8 bases, with 16 bases between them. The CDR3 extends over 13 amino acids. The CDR3 spells CASSRGRLNGYTF. In DNA, the CDR3 is TGTGCCAGCAGCCGAGGGAGATTGAACGGCTACACCTTC.

The V gene is TRBV11-1, the J gene TRBJ2-5; 8 bases fit TRBD1. V was clipped by 3 bases and J by 5 bases; unmatched bases: 5. Germline values: CDR1 SGHAT, CDR2 FQDESV (reference sequence). The CDR3 is 14 residues long. In nucleotides, the CDR3 is TGTGCCAGCAGCTTCAGGGGGCAAAAGGAGACCCAGTACTTC. This translates into CASSFRGQKETQYF.

The CDR3: CASSVGRDQPQHF. CDR3 DNA sequence: TGTGCCAGCAGTGTGGGGAGGGATCAGCCCCAGCATTTT. The chain is built from TRBV25-1 and TRBJ1-5, with no clear D. Per germline, CDR1 MGHDK and CDR2 SYGVNS. Trimming removed 4 bases at V and 5 bases at J, with 9 bases between. The CDR3 loop spans 13 amino acids.

The V gene is TRBV10-3, the J gene TRBJ2-7; TRBD1 is a possible D gene (7 bases). The germline V and J ends were trimmed by 4 bases and 3 bases, with 13 bases remaining between them. This CDR3 contains 14 residues. Germline loops: CDR1 ENHRY, CDR2 SYGVKD. The CDR3: CAISGGTDFYEQYF. DNA for the CDR3: TGTGCCATCAGTGGCGGGACAGACTTCTACGAGCAGTACTTC.

The rearrangement links TRBV2 to TRBJ1-1; the D is unclear. This CDR3 has 13 residues. Between the trimmed V and J ends, which lost 9 bases and 0 bases, there was a span of 11 bases. Germline V CDR1 and CDR2: SNHLY, FYNNEI. The DNA for the CDR3 is TGTGCCAGTGCGTCACTTATGAACACTGAAGCTTTCTTT. Translated: CASASLMNTEAFF. Based on the CDR3 plus reference TRBV2 and TRBJ1-1, the full variable domain is EPEVTQTPSHQVTQMGQEVILRCVPISNHLYFYWYRQILGQKVEFLVSFYNNEISEKSEIFDDQFSVERPDGSNFTLKIRSTKLEDSAMYFCASASLMNTEAFFGQGTRLTVV.

V and J are TRBV30 and TRBJ1-2, with TRBD1 identical over 11 bases. This CDR3 comprises 14 residues. V was pared by 0 bases and J by 8 bases, with 5 bases of the junction left unmatched. Germline V CDR1 and CDR2: GTSNPN, SVGIG (reference sequence). CDR3 nucleotide sequence: TGTGCCTGGAGTGTAGGGACAGGGGGGCAAGGCTACACCTTC. It translates to CAWSVGTGGQGYTF.

This clone was detected once. The chain employs TRBV27 and TRBJ1-3, with 10 positions matching TRBD1. Germline CDR1 reads MNHEY; CDR2 reads SMNVEV (reference sequence). The V gene end was trimmed by 5 bases and the J gene end by 0 bases; junction bases not matched to a gene: 4. The CDR3 totals 16 residues. The CDR3 coding sequence is TGTGCCAGCAGTGCAGGGACAGGGGTCTCTGGAAACACCATATATTTT. Protein product: CASSAGTGVSGNTIYF.

This chain uses TRBV5-1 with TRBJ1-4; no clear D. Deletions cut 2 bases from V and 3 bases from J, with 8 bases between. The CDR3 extends over 14 amino acids. Germline V CDR1 and CDR2: SGHRS, YFSETQ. CDR3 nucleotide sequence: TGCGCCAGCAGCTTACAGAACCCTAATGAAAAACTGTTTTTT. Its translation is CASSLQNPNEKLFF.

This sequence joins TRBV2 and TRBJ1-6, with 8 bases lining up with TRBD1. The CDR3 totals 17 residues. CDR1 and CDR2 from the germline V gene are SNHLY and FYNNEI. The V and J ends lost 3 bases and 7 bases, in that order; junction bases with no gene match: 11. CDR3 amino acids: CASSDLAGQGDNSPLHF. CDR3 bases: TGTGCCAGCAGTGATTTGGCCGGACAGGGAGACAATTCACCCCTCCACTTT.

Only one count was recorded for this clone. The rearrangement links TRBV10-2 to TRBJ2-1; no clear D. From germline, CDR1 is WSHSY and CDR2 SAAADI. This CDR3 has 14 residues. Trimming removed 4 bases from V and 2 bases from J, with 9 bases in between. CDR3 in DNA: TGCGCCAGCAGTGCCGGTCCCGCCTACAATGAGCAGTTCTTC. Its protein product is CASSAGPAYNEQFF.